A single sample gave rise to the 10 T cell receptor beta chains below, sequenced in a study of blood T cell repertoires in COVID-19. The method was immunoSEQ multiplex PCR; TCRdb's version includes in-frame clones alone and lacks a portion of them. Of about 190,000 clones listed, around 91% are singletons. The source material was peripheral blood. Source of these receptors: a man aged 45 to 65 with acute or convalescent COVID-19.

The rearrangement links TRBV7-8 to TRBJ1-2; 10 bases map to TRBD1. Germline-derived CDR1 and CDR2 are SGHVS and FQNEAQ. The CDR3 sequence is 14 residues long. Trimming removed 8 bases from V and 0 bases from J; junction bases left unmatched: 3. CDR3 nucleotide sequence: TGTGCCAGCGTGGGACAGGGGACTAACTATGGCTACACCTTC. This translates into CASVGQGTNYGYTF.

V and J are TRBV3-1 (or the pseudogene TRBV3-2) and TRBJ1-5; D unresolved. Germline-derived CDR1 and CDR2 are LGHDT and YNNKEL (reference sequence). V was pared by 0 bases and J by 0 bases, with 9 bases between. This CDR3 is 16 amino acids long. The DNA of the CDR3 is TGTGCCAGCAGCCAAGACGGAGGGATTAGCAATCAGCCCCAGCATTTT. It specifies CASSQDGGISNQPQHF.

The gene calls are TRBV19 and TRBJ2-3; 10 positions agree with TRBD2. Unmatched junction bases numbered 10, after V lost 4 bases and J lost 6 bases. The CDR3 totals 16 residues. From germline, CDR1 is LNHDA and CDR2 SQIVND (reference sequence). In DNA, the CDR3 is TGTGCCAGTAGTAACAGCGGGGGGGTAACCCCGGATACGCAGTATTTT. Its translation: CASSNSGGVTPDTQYF.

The gene calls are TRBV28 and TRBJ2-4; D possibly corresponds to TRBD1 (6 bases). Germline CDR1 is MDHEN and CDR2 is SYDVKM. Trimming removed 5 bases at V and 7 bases at J, with 12 bases between. CDR3 length equals 13 residues. CDR3 in amino acids: CASSINRVNIQYF. Here the CDR3 DNA reads TGTGCCAGCAGTATCAACAGGGTGAACATTCAGTACTTC. The whole variable domain, remainder taken from reference TRBV28 and TRBJ2-4, is DVKVTQSSRYLVKRTGEKVFLECVQDMDHENMFWYRQDPGLGLRLIYFSYDVKMKEKGDIPEGYSVSREKKERFSLILESASTNQTSMYLCASSINRVNIQYFGAGTRLSVL.

The rearrangement joins TRBV18 to TRBJ2-2, with a possible D match to TRBD1 (6 bases). The CDR3 sequence is 16 residues long. The V gene lost 5 bases and the J gene lost 0 bases, with 13 bases spanning the gap. In germline, CDR1 is KGHSH, CDR2 LQKENI. CDR3 sequence reads: CASSALDSANTGELFF. DNA of the CDR3: TGTGCCAGCTCAGCCCTGGACAGCGCGAACACCGGGGAGCTGTTTTTT.

The chain is built from TRBV6-5 and TRBJ2-3; D perhaps matches TRBD2 (5 bases). Germline CDR1 is MNHEY and CDR2 is SVGAGI. The V gene lost 4 bases and the J gene lost 3 bases, with 11 bases spanning the gap. The CDR3 totals 14 residues. CDR3 sequence (DNA): TGTGCCAGCAGTTTCCGGGGTTCGACAGATACGCAGTATTTT. Amino acids: CASSFRGSTDTQYF.

The J gene is TRBJ1-6, the V gene TRBV7-2; a possible D gene is TRBD1 (6 bases). Germline loops: CDR1 SGHTA, CDR2 FQGNSA. The CDR3 totals 15 residues. Trimming shortened V by 4 bases and J by 5 bases, and 12 bases separated the two germline ends. The CDR3 region has the DNA TGTGCCAGCAGCTCTCGGACAGCCAATAATTCACCCCTCCACTTT. It encodes CASSSRTANNSPLHF. The whole variable domain, filled in from reference TRBV7-2 and TRBJ1-6, reads GAGVSQSPSNKVTEKGKDVELRCDPISGHTALYWYRQSLGQGLEFLIYFQGNSAPDKSGLPSDRFSAERTGGSVSTLTIQRTQQEDSAVYLCASSSRTANNSPLHFGNGTRLTVT.

This clone is a singleton in its sample. The rearrangement links TRBV6-2 or TRBV6-3 to TRBJ2-2, with 11 bases lining up with TRBD2. The trim removed 2 bases at V and 2 bases at J, leaving 13 bases unmatched. Per germline, CDR1 MNHEY and CDR2 SVGEGT. The CDR3 is 20 amino acids. The CDR3 nucleotides read TGTGCCAGCAGTTACCTACTCCCGACTAGCGGGGACTTTAACACCGGGGAGCTGTTTTTT. Encoded protein: CASSYLLPTSGDFNTGELFF.

The chain couples TRBV9 to TRBJ1-1; 8 positions agree with TRBD1. This CDR3 is built from 14 residues. Germline V lookup: CDR1 SGDLS, CDR2 YYNGEE. Germline trimming cut 6 bases from V and 4 bases from J; bases unmatched to any gene: 8. This CDR3 reads CASTPPTGGTEAFF. The CDR3 bases are TGTGCCAGCACCCCTCCTACAGGGGGCACTGAAGCTTTCTTT. The full variable domain, its missing parts supplied by reference TRBV9 and TRBJ1-1, is DSGVTQTPKHLITATGQRVTLRCSPRSGDLSVYWYQQSLDQGLQFLIQYYNGEERAKGNILERFSAQQFPDLHSELNLSSLELGDSALYFCASTPPTGGTEAFFGQGTRLTVV.

The V and J genes are TRBV5-1 and TRBJ2-3; the D is unclear. The CDR3 loop spans 15 amino acids. Germline V gene data show CDR1 as SGHRS and CDR2 as YFSETQ. Trimming shortened V by 2 bases and J by 0 bases, and 10 bases separated the two germline ends. CDR3 sequence (DNA): TGCGCCAGCAGCTTCACCCATGCGAGCACAGATACGCAGTATTTT. Its protein product is CASSFTHASTDTQYF.